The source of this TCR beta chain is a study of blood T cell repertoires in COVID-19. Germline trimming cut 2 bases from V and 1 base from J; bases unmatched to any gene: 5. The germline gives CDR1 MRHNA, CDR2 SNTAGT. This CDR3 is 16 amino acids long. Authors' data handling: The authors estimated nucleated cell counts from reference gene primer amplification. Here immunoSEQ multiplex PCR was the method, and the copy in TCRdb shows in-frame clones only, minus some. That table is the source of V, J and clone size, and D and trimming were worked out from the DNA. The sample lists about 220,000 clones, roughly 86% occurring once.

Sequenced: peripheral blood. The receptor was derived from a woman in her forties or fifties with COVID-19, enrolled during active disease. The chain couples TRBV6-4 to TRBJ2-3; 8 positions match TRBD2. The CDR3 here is CASSDGGRGGTDTQYF. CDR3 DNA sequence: TGTGCCAGCAGTGACGGAGGGCGGGGGGGCACAGATACGCAGTATTTT.